These 5 T cell receptor beta chains came from one sample sequenced in a study of CD8+ T cells in alopecia areata. Extracted RNA was reverse transcribed into cDNA, the sequencing template. Assay used: immunoSEQ multiplex PCR; TCRdb lists only in-frame clones, some missing. The repertoire holds some 150,000 clones, around 50% seen once, with roughly a fifth in the top ten. The sample was CD8+ T cells sorted from blood, taken at week 0. These receptors came from a human donor with alopecia areata.

The rearrangement links TRBV29-1 to TRBJ2-7, with a weak D call TRBD2 (5 bases). Germline loops: CDR1 SQVTM, CDR2 ANQGSEA. The length of the CDR3 is 13 residues. Trimming left V 7 bases short and J 7 bases short, with 20 bases between. In DNA form, the CDR3 reads TGCAGCGCCATAATAGCCGCGGCGGGTGAGCAGTACTTC. It yields the protein CSAIIAAAGEQYF.

V is TRBV7-7 and J is TRBJ2-7; 9 nucleotides agree with TRBD1. In germline, CDR1 is SSHAT, CDR2 FNYEAQ (reference sequence). V lost 5 bases to trimming and J lost 3 bases; unmatched junction nucleotides: 5. The CDR3 sequence is 14 residues long. The CDR3 DNA is TGTGCCAGCAGCGCGGGGACAGGGAACTACGAGCAGTACTTC. This translates into CASSAGTGNYEQYF.

The chain couples TRBV27 to TRBJ2-1; D is unresolved. The CDR3 has 12 amino acids. V was pared by 5 bases and J by 3 bases, with 5 bases between. Germline V gene data show CDR1 as MNHEY and CDR2 as SMNVEV (reference sequence). The CDR3 DNA reads as TGTGCCAGCAGTGCTGACTACAATGAGCAGTTCTTC. The encoded protein is CASSADYNEQFF.

This clone turned up a few times. V usage is TRBV19 and J usage is TRBJ1-3; TRBD1 agrees at 10 bases. With V trimmed by 6 bases and J by 2 bases, 4 bases remained unmatched. The germline V gene has CDR1 LNHDA and CDR2 SQIVND (reference sequence). CDR3 size: 15 residues. CDR3: CASRTGGSTGNTIYF. CDR3 in DNA: TGTGCCAGTAGGACAGGGGGCTCAACTGGAAACACCATATATTTT.

The chain has TRBV5-6 and TRBJ1-1; TRBD1 might be the D (5 bases). The CDR3 runs 14 residues. The V gene's germline CDR1 is SGHDT and CDR2 YYEEEE. V was shortened by 0 bases and J by 5 bases, with 11 bases between the two germline ends. The CDR3 DNA reads TGTGCCAGCAGCTTGGAAAATAAGGGGACTGAAGCTTTCTTT. It specifies CASSLENKGTEAFF. The entire variable domain, with the rest obtained from reference TRBV5-6 and TRBJ1-1, is as follows: DAGVTQSPTHLIKTRGQQVTLRCSPKSGHDTVSWYQQALGQGPQFIFQYYEEEERQRGNFPDRFSGHQFPNYSSELNVNALLLGDSALYLCASSLENKGTEAFFGQGTRLTVV.